The rows below give T cell receptor beta chains drawn from one sample of a study of response to subunit inactivated influenza vaccine. TCRdb called the RT-PCR reads again in MiXCR, with one record for every CDR3 protein. The sample consists of more than 200,000 distinct CDR3 sequences, 12% of them appearing once. The sample was non-naive T cells sorted from PBMCs, taken roughly 2 weeks before vaccination. The receptors were sampled from a man aged 45 to 65 who received an inactivated influenza vaccine. CDR3s include the opening cysteine and the closing phenylalanine or tryptophan. D genes are given only for firm matches. Size values are once, few and many counts, or a class for expanded clones, and some rows have none.

clone_size	v_call	d_call	j_call	cdr3_aa	cdr3_nt
.	TRBV9	.	TRBJ2-3	CASSVAAYVTDTQYF	TGTGCCAGCAGCGTAGCTGCCTATGTCACAGATACGCAGTATTTT
.	TRBV6-4	TRBD2	TRBJ2-3	CASSRLAGEKRILFSTDTQYF	TGTGCCAGCAGTCGACTAGCGGGGGAGAAAAGGATTCTATTCAGCACAGATACGCAGTATTTT
.	TRBV5-1	TRBD2	TRBJ2-5	CASSLLGTSARQETQYF	TGCGCCAGCAGCCTATTGGGGACTAGCGCCCGCCAAGAGACCCAGTACTTC
.	TRBV4-3	.	TRBJ1-1	CASSQDLAGARTEAFF	TGCGCCAGCAGCCAAGATCTCGCGGGGGCGCGGACTGAAGCTTTCTTT
few	TRBV2	TRBD2	TRBJ2-7	CASSERTSGPYEQYF	TGTGCCAGCAGTGAGAGAACTAGCGGCCCCTACGAGCAGTACTTC
few	TRBV12-3/TRBV12-4	TRBD1	TRBJ1-1	CASSLWTGETEAFF	TGTGCCAGCAGTTTATGGACAGGGGAAACTGAAGCTTTCTTT
few	TRBV10-3	.	TRBJ2-7	CATQFTGTYEQYF	TGTGCCACCCAGTTTACAGGGACCTACGAGCAGTACTTC
.	TRBV3-1	.	TRBJ1-1	CASSQTTSTATEAFF	TGTGCCAGCAGCCAAACCACTTCTACAGCTACTGAAGCTTTCTTT
few	TRBV29-1	TRBD1	TRBJ1-1	CSVRTGNTEAFF	TGCAGCGTCCGGACAGGGAACACTGAAGCTTTCTTT
few	TRBV6-1	.	TRBJ2-3	CASSEAGRTDTQYF	TGTGCCAGCAGTGAAGCGGGGCGCACAGATACGCAGTATTTT
few	TRBV5-6	.	TRBJ2-5	CASRRQLGTQYF	TGTGCCAGCAGGCGTCAGCTGGGGACCCAGTACTTC
.	TRBV14	.	TRBJ2-3	CATSQAWGRNTDTQYF	TGTGCCACCAGCCAAGCTTGGGGGAGGAACACAGATACGCAGTATTTT
few	TRBV5-1	.	TRBJ1-6	CASSLSGENSPLHF	TGCGCCAGCAGCTTGTCAGGAGAAAATTCACCCCTCCACTTT
.	TRBV6-1	.	TRBJ2-3	CATAMGGTDTQYF	TGTGCCACCGCAATGGGGGGCACAGATACGCAGTATTTT
.	TRBV2	TRBD2	TRBJ2-5	CASSLTSVDQETQYF	TGTGCCAGCAGCTTAACTAGCGTAGACCAAGAGACCCAGTACTTC
.	TRBV7-9	.	TRBJ2-1	CASSLARVDEQFF	TGTGCCAGCAGCTTAGCGCGGGTCGATGAGCAGTTCTTC
.	TRBV2	TRBD1	TRBJ2-3	CASQDRGRNTQYF	TGTGCCAGCCAGGACAGGGGGCGGAATACGCAGTATTTT
.	TRBV7-9	.	TRBJ1-1	CASSLEGSRRTEAFF	TGTGCCAGCAGCTTAGAAGGCTCACGCCGAACTGAAGCTTTCTTT
many	TRBV29-1	.	TRBJ1-1	CSVESKLGTEAFF	TGCAGCGTTGAATCTAAGCTTGGCACTGAAGCTTTCTTT
.	TRBV5-6	.	TRBJ2-1	CASSLEGDGRHEQFF	TGTGCCAGCAGCTTGGAGGGGGACGGGCGGCATGAGCAGTTCTTC
few	TRBV29-1	.	TRBJ1-2	CSVDPTGNYGYTF	TGCAGCGTTGACCCCACAGGGAACTATGGCTACACCTTC
many	TRBV28	.	TRBJ1-1	CASSSSVGAYTEAFF	TGTGCCAGCAGTTCATCTGTAGGGGCTTACACTGAAGCTTTCTTT
few	TRBV7-2	.	TRBJ2-3	CATGLGDTQYF	TGTGCCACCGGATTGGGGGATACGCAGTATTTT
few	TRBV6-6	.	TRBJ1-1	CASSYTGGEKAFF	TGTGCCAGCAGTTACACGGGAGGCGAGAAGGCTTTCTTT
few	TRBV6-1	TRBD1	TRBJ1-1	CASREGTALTEAFF	TGTGCCAGCAGAGAGGGGACAGCTCTCACTGAAGCTTTCTTT
.	TRBV29-1	.	TRBJ1-1	CSVRSVNTEAFF	TGCAGCGTCCGATCAGTGAACACTGAAGCTTTCTTT
many	TRBV7-6	TRBD1	TRBJ1-4	CASSSGQGTNEKLFF	TGTGCCAGCAGCTCCGGACAGGGGACTAATGAAAAACTGTTTTTT
.	TRBV29-1	TRBD1	TRBJ1-2	CSVDGRGQGSYGYTF	TGCAGCGTTGATGGACGGGGACAGGGAAGCTATGGCTACACCTTC
.	TRBV20-1	.	TRBJ2-1	CSARNRDNYNEQFF	TGCAGTGCTAGAAACCGGGACAACTACAATGAGCAGTTCTTC
few	TRBV7-2	.	TRBJ2-5	CASSLIYGPDQETQYF	TGTGCCAGCAGCTTAATTTACGGGCCAGACCAAGAGACCCAGTACTTC
many	TRBV29-1	.	TRBJ1-2	CSVEDLGRSIWDYGYTF	TGCAGCGTTGAAGATTTGGGGAGGAGTATCTGGGACTATGGCTACACCTTC
many	TRBV4-2	TRBD2	TRBJ2-1	CASSQDIAGPPYNEQFF	TGTGCCAGCAGCCAAGATATAGCGGGGCCGCCTTACAATGAGCAGTTCTTC
.	TRBV28	.	TRBJ1-1	CASSPLRQWVMNTEAFF	TGTGCCAGCAGTCCCCTACGACAGTGGGTCATGAACACTGAAGCTTTCTTT
.	TRBV20-1	.	TRBJ2-3	CSAPRGQGNTQYF	TGCAGTGCTCCCCGGGGGCAGGGGAATACGCAGTATTTT
.	TRBV27	.	TRBJ1-2	CASKNWGYGYTF	TGTGCCAGCAAAAATTGGGGCTATGGCTACACCTTC
few	TRBV20-1	.	TRBJ1-2	CSAYGANYGYTF	TGCAGTGCTTACGGAGCTAACTATGGCTACACCTTC
few	TRBV4-3	.	TRBJ2-1	CASSQGSGLDYNEQFF	TGCGCCAGCAGCCAAGGGTCGGGGCTGGACTACAATGAGCAGTTCTTC
.	TRBV18	TRBD2	TRBJ2-1	CASSPPLTSGDYNEQFF	TGTGCCAGCTCACCACCTTTAACTAGCGGGGACTACAATGAGCAGTTCTTC
.	TRBV7-2	TRBD1	TRBJ1-2	CASSLTTGGNYGYTF	TGTGCCAGCAGCTTGACGACAGGGGGAAACTATGGCTACACCTTC
many	TRBV4-2	.	TRBJ2-3	CASSQDDSHTDTQYF	TGTGCCAGCAGCCAAGATGACTCCCATACAGATACGCAGTATTTT
few	TRBV28	.	TRBJ1-5	CASSYAGRSNQPQHF	TGTGCCAGCAGCTATGCAGGTCGGAGCAATCAGCCCCAGCATTTT
.	TRBV3-1	.	TRBJ2-1	CASSQFGRPTYNEQFF	TGTGCCAGCAGCCAATTCGGGAGACCAACCTACAATGAGCAGTTCTTC
once	TRBV4-1	.	TRBJ2-1	CASSQDWGRVQFF	TGCGCCAGCAGCCAAGATTGGGGGCGGGTGCAGTTCTTC
.	TRBV28	TRBD2	TRBJ2-3	CASSPPGLAGSPYF	TGTGCCAGCAGCCCCCCCGGACTAGCGGGAAGCCCATATTTT
many	TRBV5-1	.	TRBJ2-7	CASSLGPKESYEQYF	TGCGCCAGCAGCTTGGGCCCGAAGGAGTCCTACGAGCAGTACTTC
.	TRBV20-1	TRBD2	TRBJ2-1	CSARGVGRAPYNEQFF	TGCAGTGCTAGAGGGGTCGGGAGGGCCCCTTACAATGAGCAGTTCTTC
.	TRBV6-1	.	TRBJ2-2	CASSGASGARELFF	TGTGCCAGCAGTGGGGCCTCGGGCGCAAGGGAGCTGTTTTTT
few	TRBV20-1	.	TRBJ2-5	CSARDFMTQYF	TGCAGTGCTAGAGATTTCATGACCCAGTACTTC
.	TRBV4-2	TRBD1	TRBJ1-4	CASSQRQGFEKLFF	TGTGCCAGCAGCCAAAGACAGGGGTTTGAAAAACTGTTTTTT
many	TRBV7-2	.	TRBJ2-1	CASSLNRDNEQFF	TGTGCCAGCAGCTTAAACCGGGACAATGAGCAGTTCTTC
.	TRBV20-1	TRBD1	TRBJ2-7	CSASDDRGDEQYF	TGCAGTGCTTCTGACGACAGGGGAGACGAGCAGTACTTC
few	TRBV5-5	.	TRBJ2-5	CASSFYTEETQYF	TGTGCCAGCAGCTTCTACACAGAAGAGACCCAGTACTTC
.	TRBV15	.	TRBJ2-1	CATSRGWVSTYNEQFF	TGTGCCACCAGCAGAGGGTGGGTGAGCACCTACAATGAGCAGTTCTTC